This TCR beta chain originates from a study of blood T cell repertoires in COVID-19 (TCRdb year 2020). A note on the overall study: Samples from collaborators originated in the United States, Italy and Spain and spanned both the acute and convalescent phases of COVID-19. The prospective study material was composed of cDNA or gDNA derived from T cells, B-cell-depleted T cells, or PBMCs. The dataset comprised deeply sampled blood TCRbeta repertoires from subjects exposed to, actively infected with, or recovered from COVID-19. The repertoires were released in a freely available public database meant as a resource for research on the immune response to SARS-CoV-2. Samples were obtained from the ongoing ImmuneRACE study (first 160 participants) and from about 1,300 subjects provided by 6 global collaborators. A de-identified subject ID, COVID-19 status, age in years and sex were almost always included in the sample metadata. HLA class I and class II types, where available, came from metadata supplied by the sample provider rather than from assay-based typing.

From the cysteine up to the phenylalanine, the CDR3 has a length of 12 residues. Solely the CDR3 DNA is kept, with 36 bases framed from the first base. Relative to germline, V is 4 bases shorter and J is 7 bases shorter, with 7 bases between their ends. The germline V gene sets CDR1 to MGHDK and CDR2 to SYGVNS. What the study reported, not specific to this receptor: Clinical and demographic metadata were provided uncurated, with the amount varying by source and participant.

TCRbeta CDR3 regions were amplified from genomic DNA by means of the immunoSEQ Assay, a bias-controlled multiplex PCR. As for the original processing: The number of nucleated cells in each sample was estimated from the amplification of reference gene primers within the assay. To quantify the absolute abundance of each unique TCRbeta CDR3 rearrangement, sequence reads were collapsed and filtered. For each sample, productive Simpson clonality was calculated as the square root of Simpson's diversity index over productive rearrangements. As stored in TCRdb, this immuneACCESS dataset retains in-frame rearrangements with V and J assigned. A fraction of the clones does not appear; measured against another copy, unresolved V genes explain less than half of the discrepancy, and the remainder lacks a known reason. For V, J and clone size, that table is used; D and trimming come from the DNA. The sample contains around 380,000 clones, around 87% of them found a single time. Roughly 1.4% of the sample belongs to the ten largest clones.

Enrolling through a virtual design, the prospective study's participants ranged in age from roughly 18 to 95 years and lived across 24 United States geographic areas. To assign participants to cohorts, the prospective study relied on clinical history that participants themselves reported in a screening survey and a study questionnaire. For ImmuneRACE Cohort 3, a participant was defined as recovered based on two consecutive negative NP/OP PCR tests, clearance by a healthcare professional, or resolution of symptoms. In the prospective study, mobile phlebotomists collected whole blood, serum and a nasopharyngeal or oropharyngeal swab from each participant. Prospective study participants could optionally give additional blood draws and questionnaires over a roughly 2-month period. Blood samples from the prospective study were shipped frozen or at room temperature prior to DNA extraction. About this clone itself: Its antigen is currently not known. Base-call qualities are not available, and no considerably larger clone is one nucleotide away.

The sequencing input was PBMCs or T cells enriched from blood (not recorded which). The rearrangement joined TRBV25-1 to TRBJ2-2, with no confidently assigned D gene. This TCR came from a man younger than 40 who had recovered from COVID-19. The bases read TGTGCCAGCAGTGCGTCGGGCGGGGAGCTGTTTTTT. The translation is CASSASGGELFF. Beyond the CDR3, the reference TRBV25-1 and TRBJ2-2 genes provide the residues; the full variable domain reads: EADIYQTPRYLVIGTGKKITLECSQTMGHDKMYWYQQDPGMELHLIHYSYGVNSTEKGDLSSESTVSRIRTEHFPLTLESARPSHTSQYLCASSASGGELFFGEGSRLTVL.